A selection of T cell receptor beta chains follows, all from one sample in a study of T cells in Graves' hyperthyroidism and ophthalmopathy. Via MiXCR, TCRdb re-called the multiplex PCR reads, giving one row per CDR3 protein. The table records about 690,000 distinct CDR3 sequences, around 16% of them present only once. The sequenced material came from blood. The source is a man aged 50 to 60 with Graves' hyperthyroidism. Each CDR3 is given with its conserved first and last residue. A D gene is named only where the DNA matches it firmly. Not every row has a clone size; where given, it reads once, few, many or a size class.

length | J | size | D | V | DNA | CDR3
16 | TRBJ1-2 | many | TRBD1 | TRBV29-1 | TGCAGCGTTGATCTGAACGGACAGGGGTACGACTATGGCTACACCTTC | CSVDLNGQGYDYGYTF
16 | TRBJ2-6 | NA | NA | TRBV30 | TGTGCCTGGAGTGTACGAAGGACATCCTGGGCCAACGTCCTGACTTTC | CAWSVRRTSWANVLTF
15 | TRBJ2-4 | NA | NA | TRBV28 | TGTGCCAGCAGTTTCCGGGACGGCCTAAAAAACATTCAGTACTTC | CASSFRDGLKNIQYF
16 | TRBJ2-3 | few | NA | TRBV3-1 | TGTGCCAGCAGCCAAGATCTGGACTACAGCACAGATACGCAGTATTTT | CASSQDLDYSTDTQYF
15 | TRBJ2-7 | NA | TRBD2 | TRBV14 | TGTGCCAGCAGCCAAGTTAGCGGGAGGGCCGCCGAGCAGTACTTC | CASSQVSGRAAEQYF
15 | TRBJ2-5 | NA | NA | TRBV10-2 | TGCGCCAGCAGTGAGGGCACGAGAGTTCAAGAGACCCAGTACTTC | CASSEGTRVQETQYF
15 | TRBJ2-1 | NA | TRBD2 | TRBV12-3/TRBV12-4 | TGTGCCAGCAGGATTAGCGGGCTCGCAGGGAATGAGCAGTTCTTC | CASRISGLAGNEQFF
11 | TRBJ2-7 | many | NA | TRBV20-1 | TGCAGTTCAACTGACAACTACGAGCAGTACTTC | CSSTDNYEQYF
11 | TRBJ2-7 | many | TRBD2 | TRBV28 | TGTGCCAGCGAGCGGGATTACGAGCAGTACTTC | CASERDYEQYF
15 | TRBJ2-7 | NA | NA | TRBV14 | TGTGCCAGCAGCCAAGAAGGACAGCGATCCTACGAGCAGTACTTC | CASSQEGQRSYEQYF
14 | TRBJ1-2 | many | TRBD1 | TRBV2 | TGTGCCAGCAGTGGGGACAGTAGGGACTATGGCTACACCTTC | CASSGDSRDYGYTF
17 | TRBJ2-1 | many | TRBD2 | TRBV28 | TGTGCCAGCAGTTTGCCGGGACTAGCGGGAGGAAGCAATGAGCAGTTCTTC | CASSLPGLAGGSNEQFF
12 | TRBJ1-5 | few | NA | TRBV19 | TGTGCCAGTACGGCGGGATCTCAGCCCCAGCATTTT | CASTAGSQPQHF
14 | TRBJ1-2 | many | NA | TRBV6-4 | TGTGCCAGCAGTGACTCGACGGGGAGTCGTGGCTACACCTTC | CASSDSTGSRGYTF
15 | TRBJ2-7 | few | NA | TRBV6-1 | TGTGCCAGCAGGGACCAGGGCAAAGAGAATTACGAGCAGTACTTC | CASRDQGKENYEQYF
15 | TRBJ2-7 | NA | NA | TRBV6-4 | TGTGCCAGCACCCGACGGGGAGAAGGTGCTGATGAGCAGTACTTC | CASTRRGEGADEQYF
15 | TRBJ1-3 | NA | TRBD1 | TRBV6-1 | TGTGCCAGCAGTAAGTGGACAGGGGCTGGAAACACCATATATTTT | CASSKWTGAGNTIYF
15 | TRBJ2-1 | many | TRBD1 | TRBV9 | TGTGCCAGCAGCGTAGTCGGGACAGGGGACAATGAGCAGTTCTTC | CASSVVGTGDNEQFF
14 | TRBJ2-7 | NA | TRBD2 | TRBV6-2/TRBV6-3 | TGTGCCAGCAATGGGGTAGCGGGAGGTTACGAGCAGTACTTC | CASNGVAGGYEQYF
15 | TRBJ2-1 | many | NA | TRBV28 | TGTGCCAGCAGTTTTACCAGGACTACTCACAATGAGCAGTTCTTC | CASSFTRTTHNEQFF
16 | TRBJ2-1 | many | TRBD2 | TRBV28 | TGTGCCAGCAGTTCCCGGACTAGTCAATCTTACAATGAGCAGTTCTTC | CASSSRTSQSYNEQFF
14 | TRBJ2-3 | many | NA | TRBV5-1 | TGCGCCAGCAGCTTGGGACAGTACACAGATACGCAGTATTTT | CASSLGQYTDTQYF
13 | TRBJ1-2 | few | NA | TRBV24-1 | TGTGCCACCAGTGATCAGGACAGCTATGGCTACACCTTC | CATSDQDSYGYTF
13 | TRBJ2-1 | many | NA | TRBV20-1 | TGCAGTGCCCCTGGGGGCAGGCCTTTTGAGCAGTTCTTC | CSAPGGRPFEQFF
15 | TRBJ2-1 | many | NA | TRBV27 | TGTGCCAGCAGTTCCACAGGGTACCCCTACAATGAGCAGTTCTTC | CASSSTGYPYNEQFF
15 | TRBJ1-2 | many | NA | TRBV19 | TGTGCCAGTAGTGAATATGGGACACCCGACTATGGCTACACCTTC | CASSEYGTPDYGYTF
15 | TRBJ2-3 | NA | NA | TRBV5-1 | TGCGCCAGCAGCCAGACTACCCAGAGCACAGATACGCAGTATTTT | CASSQTTQSTDTQYF
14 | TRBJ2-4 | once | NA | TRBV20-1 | TGCAGTGCTAGAGATGGGCAAACAGTGGACATTCAGTACTTC | CSARDGQTVDIQYF
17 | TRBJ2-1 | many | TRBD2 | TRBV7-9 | TGTGCCAGCAGTTCTAGCCCCAGCGGGAGAGAAGACAATGAGCAGTTCTTC | CASSSSPSGREDNEQFF
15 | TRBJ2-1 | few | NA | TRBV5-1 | TGCGCCAGCAGCTTGGGTTTCCTAGCGCCCAATGAGCAGTTCTTC | CASSLGFLAPNEQFF
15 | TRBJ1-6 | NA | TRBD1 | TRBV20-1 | TGCAGTGCTAGTTGGTCCGACAGGGTTAATTCACCCCTCCACTTT | CSASWSDRVNSPLHF
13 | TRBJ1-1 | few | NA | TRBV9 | TGTGCCAGCAGCGTAGTTCAGAACACTGAAGCTTTCTTT | CASSVVQNTEAFF
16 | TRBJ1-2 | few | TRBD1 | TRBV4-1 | TGCGCCAGCAGCCATGCCCGGACAGGGGCGAACTATGGCTACACCTTC | CASSHARTGANYGYTF
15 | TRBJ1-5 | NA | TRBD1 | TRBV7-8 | TGTGCCAGCAGCGGCACAGGGGGAGGCAATCAGCCCCAGCATTTT | CASSGTGGGNQPQHF
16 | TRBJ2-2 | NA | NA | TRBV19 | TGTGCCAGTAGTGAGACAGACTACGCCGACACCGGGGAGCTGTTTTTT | CASSETDYADTGELFF
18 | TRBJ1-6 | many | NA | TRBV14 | TGTGCCAGCAGCCAAGGGGGCTCCCGGAGCTCCTATAATTCACCCCTCCACTTT | CASSQGGSRSSYNSPLHF
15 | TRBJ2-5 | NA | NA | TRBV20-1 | TGCAGTGCTCCCTCTGAAACCCAGGCCGGGGAGACCCAGTACTTC | CSAPSETQAGETQYF
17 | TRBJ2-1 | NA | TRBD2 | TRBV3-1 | TGTGCCAGCAGCCAAGTAGGGACTAGCGGGAGCTTCAATGAGCAGTTCTTC | CASSQVGTSGSFNEQFF
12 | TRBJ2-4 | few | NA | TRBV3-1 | TGTGCCAGCAGCCAGGGGGCGAACATTCAGTACTTC | CASSQGANIQYF
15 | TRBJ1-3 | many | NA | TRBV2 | TGTGCCAGCAGTCGACCAGGTTCAAGAGGAAACACCATATATTTT | CASSRPGSRGNTIYF
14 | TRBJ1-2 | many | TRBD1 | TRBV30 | TGTGCCTGGAGTTGGACAGGACTGAACTATGGCTACACCTTC | CAWSWTGLNYGYTF
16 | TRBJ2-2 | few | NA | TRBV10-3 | TGTGCCATCAGTGAGTCTCGAAAGGGTGGAGCCGGGGAGCTGTTTTTT | CAISESRKGGAGELFF